This is a list of T cell receptor beta chains from one sample in a study of T cells in localized non-small cell lung cancer. Clones were read by immunoSEQ multiplex PCR, and TCRdb kept only the in-frame ones, dropping some. The sample includes around 7,200 clones, approximately 95% of them seen just once. The sample consisted of peripheral blood, taken before any cancer treatment. The receptors here all came from a woman aged 35 to 70 with stage I lung adenocarcinoma. Both conserved end residues are part of each CDR3. A D gene is named only where the DNA matches it firmly. Size is stated for part of the rows, as once, few or many counts, or as a class when the clone is expanded.

j_call clone_size v_call d_call cdr3_nt cdr3_aa
TRBJ2-1 once TRBV6-1 TRBD1 TGTGCCAGCAGCTCCGGGACAGCCTCCTACAATGAGCAGTTCTTC CASSSGTASYNEQFF
TRBJ2-1 NA TRBV6-5 TRBD2 TGTGCCAGCGGGACTAGCTTTGAGAATGAGCAGTTCTTC CASGTSFENEQFF
TRBJ2-5 NA TRBV11-2 TRBD1 TGTGCCAGCAGCTTAGGACAGGGGCGGGAGACCCAGTACTTC CASSLGQGRETQYF
TRBJ1-6 NA TRBV19 TRBD1 TGTGCCAGTAGTCCCCGGGACAGGGGTGATTCACCCCTCCACTTT CASSPRDRGDSPLHF
TRBJ1-2 NA TRBV18 NA TGTGCCAGCTCACTTCAGGGGCCTGAGGGCTATGGCTACACCTTC CASSLQGPEGYGYTF
TRBJ2-5 NA TRBV2 TRBD1 TGTGCCAGCAGTGAAGATGTGACAGGGGGGGAGACCCAGTACTTC CASSEDVTGGETQYF
TRBJ1-5 NA TRBV18 NA TGTGCCAGCTCACCTACATCGATAACAGGGATTAGCAATCAGCCCCAGCATTTT CASSPTSITGISNQPQHF
TRBJ1-1 once TRBV5-1 NA TGCGCCAGCAGCTTGAATGTGGAGATCACTGAAGCTTTCTTT CASSLNVEITEAFF
TRBJ1-5 NA TRBV5-1 TRBD1 TGCGCCAGCAGCTCCGGGACAGGGGAGCCCCAGCATTTT CASSSGTGEPQHF
TRBJ2-3 NA TRBV2 NA TGTGCCAGCAGAAAGGAGGGGTTGAGTACGCAGTATTTT CASRKEGLSTQYF
TRBJ2-5 NA TRBV21-1 NA TGTGCCAGCACCATGACTAGCGGGGCCCAAGAGACCCAGTACTTC CASTMTSGAQETQYF
TRBJ2-3 NA TRBV2 TRBD1 TGTGCCAGCAGTCGACAGGGCCTGACAAGCACAGATACGCAGTATTTT CASSRQGLTSTDTQYF
TRBJ2-3 NA TRBV6-5 NA TGTGCCAGCAGTTACTCGAACAGGTTCACAGATACGCAGTATTTT CASSYSNRFTDTQYF
TRBJ1-5 once TRBV7-6 NA TGTGCCAGCAGCTTATTTTCGGGGGCATGGAGTCAGCCCCAGCATTTT CASSLFSGAWSQPQHF
TRBJ2-3 NA TRBV5-1 NA TGCGCCAGCAGCATGGGATGGGCAGATACGCAGTATTTT CASSMGWADTQYF
TRBJ1-2 once TRBV15 NA TGTGCCACCAGCAGAGATCGTCAGTCCCAGGATGGCTACACCTTC CATSRDRQSQDGYTF
TRBJ2-1 NA TRBV5-1 TRBD2 TGCGCCAGCAGCCAAGGACTAGCGGGAGTTCGGAATGAGCAGTTCTTC CASSQGLAGVRNEQFF
TRBJ2-3 once TRBV23-1 TRBD1 TGCGCCAGCAGTCAACGACAGGGATCTGCAAGCACAGATACGCAGTATTTT CASSQRQGSASTDTQYF
TRBJ1-1 NA TRBV2 NA TGTGCCAGCAGTGAGGGAAGGGGGAACACTGAAGCTTTCTTT CASSEGRGNTEAFF
TRBJ2-1 NA TRBV30 TRBD2 TGTGCCTGGAGTGTGATTGGCGGGAGGAAGAGGTACAATGAGCAGTTCTTC CAWSVIGGRKRYNEQFF
TRBJ1-3 NA TRBV11-2 NA TGTGCCAGCAGCTTAGTAGAACAGGGTTTTGGAAACACCATATATTTT CASSLVEQGFGNTIYF
TRBJ2-1 NA TRBV25-1 TRBD2 TGTGCCAGCAGTGACTTTGGACTAGCCGGCTCCTACAATGAGCAGTTCTTC CASSDFGLAGSYNEQFF
TRBJ1-5 NA TRBV19 NA TGTGCCAGTAGTATTTGGGGTGGCAGCAATCAGCCCCAGCATTTT CASSIWGGSNQPQHF